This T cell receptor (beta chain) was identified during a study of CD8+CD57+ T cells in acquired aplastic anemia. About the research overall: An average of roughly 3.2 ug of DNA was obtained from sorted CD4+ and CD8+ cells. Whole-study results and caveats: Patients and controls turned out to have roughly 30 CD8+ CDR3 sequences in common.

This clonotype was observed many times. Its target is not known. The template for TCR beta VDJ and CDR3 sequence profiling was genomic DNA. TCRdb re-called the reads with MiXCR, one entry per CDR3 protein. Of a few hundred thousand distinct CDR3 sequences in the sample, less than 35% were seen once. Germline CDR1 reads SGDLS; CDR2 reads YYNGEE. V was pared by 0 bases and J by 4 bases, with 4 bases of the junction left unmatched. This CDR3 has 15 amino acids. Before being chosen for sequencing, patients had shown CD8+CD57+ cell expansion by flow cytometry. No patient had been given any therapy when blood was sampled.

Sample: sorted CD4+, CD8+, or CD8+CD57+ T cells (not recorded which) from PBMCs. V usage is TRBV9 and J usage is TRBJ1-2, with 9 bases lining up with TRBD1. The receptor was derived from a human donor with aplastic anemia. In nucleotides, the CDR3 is TGTGCCAGCAGCGTAGCTGAGACAGGGGGCTATGGCTACACCTTC. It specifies CASSVAETGGYGYTF. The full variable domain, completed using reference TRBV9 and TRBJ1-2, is DSGVTQTPKHLITATGQRVTLRCSPRSGDLSVYWYQQSLDQGLQFLIQYYNGEERAKGNILERFSAQQFPDLHSELNLSSLELGDSALYFCASSVAETGGYGYTFGSGTRLTVV.